The present TCR beta chain was sequenced within a study of blood T cell repertoires in COVID-19. Study-wide context: COVID-19 samples, acute and convalescent, were from the United States, Italy and Spain. Sample material is recorded as cDNA or gDNA derived from T cells, B-cell-depleted T cells, or PBMCs.

One Seattle source followed patients from active infection through their disease course. The authors' processing: For nucleated cells, counts were estimated from reference gene primer amplification. This table comes from immunoSEQ multiplex PCR, and its TCRdb copy is limited to in-frame clones, with some not included. V and J calls and clone size are copied from that table; D and trimming were computed from the DNA. The table has 300,000 to 350,000 clones, 87% seen once. This CDR3 spans 14 amino acids. CDR1 is SEHNR and CDR2 is FQNEAQ in the germline V gene (reference sequence). The V gene end was trimmed by 3 bases and the J gene end by 7 bases; junction bases not matched to a gene: 5.

Sequencing input: peripheral blood. The rearrangement uses TRBV7-9 and TRBJ2-1, with 8 bases that match TRBD1. This TCR was recovered from a woman aged 45-59 years with COVID-19, enrolled during active disease. CDR3 sequence: CASSFRGQGNEQFF. The CDR3 region has the DNA TGTGCCAGCAGCTTCAGGGGGCAAGGAAATGAGCAGTTCTTC.